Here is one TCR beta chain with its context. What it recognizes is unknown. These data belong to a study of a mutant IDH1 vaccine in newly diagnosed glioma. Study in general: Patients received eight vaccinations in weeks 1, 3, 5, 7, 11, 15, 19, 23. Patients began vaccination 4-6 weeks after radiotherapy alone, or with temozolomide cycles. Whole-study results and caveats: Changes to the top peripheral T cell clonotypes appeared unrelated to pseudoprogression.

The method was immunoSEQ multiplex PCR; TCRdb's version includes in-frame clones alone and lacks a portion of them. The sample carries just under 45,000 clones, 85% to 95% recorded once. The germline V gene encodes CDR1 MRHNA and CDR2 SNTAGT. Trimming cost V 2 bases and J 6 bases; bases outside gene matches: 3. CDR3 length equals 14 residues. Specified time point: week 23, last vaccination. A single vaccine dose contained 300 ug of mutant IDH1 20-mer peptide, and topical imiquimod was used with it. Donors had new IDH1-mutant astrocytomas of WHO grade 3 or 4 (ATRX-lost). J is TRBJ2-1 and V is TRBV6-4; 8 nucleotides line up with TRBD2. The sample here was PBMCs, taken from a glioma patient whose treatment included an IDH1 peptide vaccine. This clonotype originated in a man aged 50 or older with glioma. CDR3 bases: TGTGCCAGCAGTGACGAGCGGGAGCCCAATGAGCAGTTCTTC. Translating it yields CASSDEREPNEQFF.